This is a list of T cell receptor beta chains from one sample in a study of T cells in Graves' hyperthyroidism and ophthalmopathy. From the multiplex PCR reads, TCRdb called clonotypes with MiXCR, one entry per CDR3 protein. The sample lists about 690,000 distinct CDR3 sequences, 15% to 20% occurring once. Source material: blood. Every receptor here comes from a man over 45 with Graves' hyperthyroidism. The CDR3 runs from the conserved cysteine through the conserved F or W. D genes are given only for firm matches. A row's size may be missing; if present it is once, few, many or a size class.

J gene	clone size	D gene	V gene	CDR3 DNA	CDR3 protein
TRBJ2-2	few	TRBD2	TRBV11-2	TGTGCCAGCAGCCGCGGGACTAGCGGGGCCCGGGGGACCGGGGAGCTGTTTTTT	CASSRGTSGARGTGELFF
TRBJ2-1	NA	TRBD1	TRBV30	TGTGCCTGGAGCGCCGGGACAGGGGGAAATGAGCAGTTCTTC	CAWSAGTGGNEQFF
TRBJ1-3	many	NA	TRBV9	TGTGCCAGCAGCAGAACTGCGGCACCGGGCGGAAACACCATATATTTT	CASSRTAAPGGNTIYF
TRBJ1-1	NA	NA	TRBV5-1	TGCGCCAGCAGCTTTACAATCTCCGCTGAAGCTTTCTTT	CASSFTISAEAFF
TRBJ2-6	NA	NA	TRBV7-2	TGTGCCAGCAGCTTAGTCTCGGGGCCTGGGGCCAACGTCCTGACTTTC	CASSLVSGPGANVLTF
TRBJ2-7	many	NA	TRBV28	TGTGCCAGCAGTCCACCCTTCCTCTACGAGCAGTACTTC	CASSPPFLYEQYF
TRBJ2-2	many	NA	TRBV7-2	TGTGCCAGCAGCACCGACGGTAACACCGGGGAGCTGTTTTTT	CASSTDGNTGELFF
TRBJ1-5	few	NA	TRBV30	TGTGCCTGGAGTGCAGAAGGCAATCAGCCCCAGCATTTT	CAWSAEGNQPQHF
TRBJ1-2	few	NA	TRBV20-1	TGCAGTGCTAGAGAGAGCTTGATCGGGGGCTACACCTTC	CSARESLIGGYTF
TRBJ2-2	few	NA	TRBV20-1	TGCAGTGCTAGTGCCGGGGGGCGAAGCACCGGGGAGCTGTTTTTT	CSASAGGRSTGELFF
TRBJ2-3	NA	NA	TRBV5-1	TGCGCCAGCAGCTTGGTAACTAGTGAAGATACGCAGTATTTT	CASSLVTSEDTQYF
TRBJ2-5	NA	TRBD1	TRBV20-1	TGCAGTGCTTCGGACAGGGAGGAGGAGACCCAGTACTTC	CSASDREEETQYF
TRBJ2-2	many	NA	TRBV28	TGTGCCAGCAGTCTTCGCTGGAGGGGCACCGGGGAGCTGTTTTTT	CASSLRWRGTGELFF
TRBJ2-7	many	NA	TRBV28	TGTGCCAGCAGTTGGGGGGCTAGCGGTCCCTACGAGCAGTACTTC	CASSWGASGPYEQYF
TRBJ2-3	many	TRBD2	TRBV20-1	TGCAGTGCGCCCGGGGGGGGCGAACGCACAGATACGCAGTATTTT	CSAPGGGERTDTQYF
TRBJ2-7	many	TRBD1	TRBV29-1	TGCAGCGCCCTGGGACAGGGATTCTACGAGCAGTACTTC	CSALGQGFYEQYF
TRBJ2-2	many	TRBD1	TRBV2	TGTGCCAGCAGTGAACTCGGGACAGCTACCGGGGAGCTGTTTTTT	CASSELGTATGELFF
TRBJ2-3	many	NA	TRBV27	TGTGCCAGCAGTATCAGGGTTGACACAGATACGCAGTATTTT	CASSIRVDTDTQYF
TRBJ2-7	NA	TRBD1	TRBV19	TGTGCCACGGAAAAGGGACAGGGGTCCTACGAGCAGTACTTC	CATEKGQGSYEQYF
TRBJ2-5	many	NA	TRBV7-2	TGTGCCAGCAGCTGGGCGGGAGAGACCCAGTACTTC	CASSWAGETQYF
TRBJ1-5	few	NA	TRBV16	TGTGCCACCCCCCCACCGCGGCTGAGGGGCAATCAGCCCCAGCATTTT	CATPPPRLRGNQPQHF
TRBJ1-1	NA	TRBD1	TRBV18	TGTGCCAGCTCTGACAGGGTCCCGTATACGAACACTGAAGCTTTCTTT	CASSDRVPYTNTEAFF
TRBJ1-6	NA	TRBD1	TRBV20-1	TGCAGTGCTAGAGATTCAGGACGACAGGGTGGCAATTCACCCCTCCACTTT	CSARDSGRQGGNSPLHF
TRBJ2-7	many	NA	TRBV5-8	TGTGCCAGCAGCTTGGTAACGTTTGGCTCCTACGAGCAGTACTTC	CASSLVTFGSYEQYF
TRBJ1-6	NA	NA	TRBV5-1	TGCGCCAGCAGCTTGGATTTTTTTGGTTCACCCCTCCACTTT	CASSLDFFGSPLHF
TRBJ2-3	NA	TRBD2	TRBV13	TGTGCCAGCAGCCAGGGAGGGGCGGGAATCACAGATACGCAGTATTTT	CASSQGGAGITDTQYF
TRBJ2-5	NA	NA	TRBV7-9	TGTGCCAGCAGCTTAGCGGGGGGACAACTCCAGTACTTC	CASSLAGGQLQYF
TRBJ2-7	NA	TRBD1	TRBV4-1	TGCGCCAGCAGCCGAACAGGGGACCCGCTTGCCTACGAGCAGTACTTC	CASSRTGDPLAYEQYF
TRBJ1-5	many	TRBD1	TRBV12-3/TRBV12-4	TGTGCCAGCAGTCCCAGGGGGCCACGACCCAATCAGCCCCAGCATTTT	CASSPRGPRPNQPQHF
TRBJ2-5	NA	NA	TRBV6-5	TGTGCCAGCAGTTACTCGACTAGTAGGGGTTGGGAGACCCAGTACTTC	CASSYSTSRGWETQYF
TRBJ1-5	NA	NA	TRBV5-1	TGCGCCAGCAGCTTGGAACCCGGGAGTTATAGCAATCAGCCCCAGCATTTT	CASSLEPGSYSNQPQHF
TRBJ2-4	NA	NA	TRBV20-1	TGCAGTCCAGACCTCGGGGGAGCCAAAAACATTCAGTACTTC	CSPDLGGAKNIQYF
TRBJ2-1	many	NA	TRBV6-1	TGTGCCAGCAGGAGACAGGGACTAGGGTCTGATGAGCAGTTCTTC	CASRRQGLGSDEQFF
TRBJ2-2	many	TRBD2	TRBV11-3	TGTGCCAGCAGCCCGGGACTAGCGGGAGAAACCGGGGAGCTGTTTTTT	CASSPGLAGETGELFF
TRBJ2-1	many	TRBD1	TRBV11-2	TGTGCCAGCAGGGGGGACAGGGGAGGCAAGGAGCAGTTCTTC	CASRGDRGGKEQFF
TRBJ1-6	many	NA	TRBV10-3	TGTGCCATCAGTGAGTCGGTGATACGGGACGATAATTCACCCCTCCACTTT	CAISESVIRDDNSPLHF
TRBJ2-1	few	NA	TRBV5-8	TGTGCCAGCAGCTTGACAGGGATTTTATACAATGAGCAGTTCTTC	CASSLTGILYNEQFF
TRBJ2-1	many	TRBD2	TRBV11-2	TGTGCCAGCAGCTTAGTGGCGGGAGGTCTCTCCTACAATGAGCAGTTCTTC	CASSLVAGGLSYNEQFF
TRBJ2-7	many	NA	TRBV7-8	TGTGCCAGCAGCTTAGAGACGGACTGGACCTACGAGCAGTACTTC	CASSLETDWTYEQYF
TRBJ1-1	few	NA	TRBV4-2	TGTGCCAGCAGCCAAGTCCCCCCGAACACTGAAGCTTTCTTT	CASSQVPPNTEAFF